These T cell receptor beta chains were read from a single sample in a study of T-cell memory formation after mild COVID-19. TCRdb ran MiXCR on the 5' RACE reads and lists one entry per CDR3 protein. The sample holds hundreds of thousands of distinct CDR3 sequences; 20% to 25% are singletons and the top ten take 7% to 9%. Sequencing was done on a sample of PBMCs or a T cell subset sorted from them (not recorded which). Receptor source: an adult woman who had mild COVID-19 (a few samples of this study predate the infection). Cell type and time point are not known. Each CDR3 is given with its conserved first and last residue. D genes are given only for firm matches. A clone size is listed for some rows: how often the clone was seen (once, few, many), or a class if it is expanded.

v_gene	abundance	d_gene	j_gene	CDR3aa	CDR3nt
TRBV15	few	-	TRBJ2-7	CATSRDTLGTPHEQYF	TGTGCCACCAGCAGAGATACCCTCGGGACTCCCCACGAGCAGTACTTC
TRBV24-1	-	-	TRBJ2-7	CATSDYNYEQYF	TGTGCCACCAGTGATTACAACTACGAGCAGTACTTC
TRBV7-6	-	TRBD1	TRBJ2-2	CASSLPLGDRADTGELFF	TGTGCCAGCAGCCTACCCCTAGGGGACAGGGCGGACACCGGGGAGCTGTTTTTT
TRBV14	many	TRBD1	TRBJ1-1	CASSQEIHRGGEAFF	TGTGCCAGCAGCCAAGAAATCCACAGGGGAGGTGAAGCTTTCTTT
TRBV12-3/TRBV12-4	-	TRBD1	TRBJ1-5	CASRRQGSNQPQHF	TGTGCCAGCAGACGACAGGGTAGCAATCAGCCCCAGCATTTT
TRBV7-6	-	TRBD2	TRBJ2-7	CASSPTSGREYEQYF	TGTGCCAGCAGCCCGACTAGCGGGAGGGAATACGAGCAGTACTTC
TRBV5-1	-	-	TRBJ1-1	CASSLEGPSTEAFF	TGCGCCAGCAGCTTGGAGGGGCCGAGCACTGAAGCTTTCTTT
TRBV20-1	-	-	TRBJ1-6	CSVPDYNSPLHF	TGCAGTGTCCCGGATTATAATTCACCCCTCCACTTT
TRBV7-9	few	-	TRBJ2-1	CASSLGGGSNEQFF	TGTGCCAGCAGCTTGGGAGGAGGGAGCAATGAGCAGTTCTTC
TRBV24-1	-	-	TRBJ1-1	CATSDEGREAFF	TGTGCCACCAGTGATGAGGGGCGGGAAGCTTTCTTT
TRBV27	-	TRBD1	TRBJ1-4	CASSSRTGGSRDEKLFF	TGTGCCAGCAGTTCCCGGACAGGGGGGAGCCGCGATGAAAAACTGTTTTTT
TRBV20-1	-	-	TRBJ2-3	CSASSQGYSTDTQYF	TGCAGTGCTAGTTCACAGGGCTATAGCACAGATACGCAGTATTTT
TRBV21-1	few	-	TRBJ2-1	CASSSGIPYNEQFF	TGTGCCAGCAGCTCCGGGATCCCATACAATGAGCAGTTCTTC
TRBV7-9	-	-	TRBJ1-1	CASSPNRDSGEAFF	TGTGCCAGCAGCCCTAACCGGGACTCCGGAGAAGCTTTCTTT
TRBV20-1	-	-	TRBJ2-1	CSARDVRASSNEQFF	TGCAGTGCTAGAGATGTGCGGGCTAGCAGCAATGAGCAGTTCTTC
TRBV3-1	-	TRBD2	TRBJ2-7	CASNSGGAYEQYF	TGTGCCAGCAACAGCGGGGGGGCCTACGAGCAGTACTTC
TRBV5-4	-	-	TRBJ1-2	CASRPGEAGYGYTF	TGTGCCAGCAGACCCGGTGAGGCTGGATATGGCTACACCTTC
TRBV29-1	-	-	TRBJ2-4	CSVLPTGAKNIQYF	TGCAGCGTATTACCGACAGGCGCCAAAAACATTCAGTACTTC
TRBV24-1	-	-	TRBJ2-3	CATSVGYTSTDTQYF	TGTGCCACCAGTGTGGGGTACACTAGCACAGATACGCAGTATTTT
TRBV11-2	-	TRBD1	TRBJ1-5	CASSLAQGMTQPQHF	TGTGCCAGCAGCTTAGCACAGGGGATGACTCAGCCCCAGCATTTT
TRBV5-1	few	TRBD1	TRBJ1-1	CASSLGDSMNTEAFF	TGCGCCAGCAGCTTGGGGGACAGCATGAACACTGAAGCTTTCTTT
TRBV9	-	TRBD2	TRBJ2-3	CASSVGPGLKEADTQYF	TGTGCCAGCAGCGTAGGGCCGGGACTAAAGGAAGCAGATACGCAGTATTTT
TRBV5-4	-	TRBD1	TRBJ2-5	CASSKQGAGYATQYF	TGTGCCAGCAGCAAACAGGGGGCAGGGTACGCGACCCAGTACTTC